This TCR beta chain came from a study of Ad26.COV2.S vaccination and SARS-CoV-2 variants. Study-wide context: Participant was drawn from the COV1001 Ad26.COV2.S trial arm.

This clone was seen a few times. Antigen specificity is unknown. Between the trimmed V and J ends, which lost 5 bases and 2 bases, there was a span of 13 bases. This CDR3 has 14 amino acids. Germline assignment: CDR1 SGHTA and CDR2 FQGNSA. Study-wide points: A substantial breadth of spike-specific CD8+ and CD4+ T cell responses after vaccination has been reported. The analyses of TCR breadth and depth may have understated the size of total T cell responses.

As to treatment: about 20 received Ad26.COV2.S at low or high dose, single or two shots; several received placebo; per-sample allocation not given. Samples were taken on day 63 after the first vaccine or placebo injection. This table comes from immunoSEQ multiplex PCR, and its TCRdb copy is limited to in-frame clones, with some not included. Here the sample spans just over 350,000 clones, approximately 84% being singletons. This TCR was sampled from a person between 18 and 65 years old who received the Ad26.COV2.S COVID-19 vaccine or a placebo. The chain links TRBV7-2 to TRBJ2-7, with a tentative D call TRBD2 (5 bases). This material consisted of peripheral blood, taken in a trial of Ad26.COV2.S vaccine versus placebo. CDR3 coding DNA: TGTGCCAGCAGCCCATGGAGAGGGCCCTACGAGCAGTACTTC. It yields the protein CASSPWRGPYEQYF.